Here is one T cell receptor beta chain with its context. This sample is drawn from a study of T cell changes during pregnancy in multiple sclerosis. The length of the CDR3 is 14 residues. Germline CDR1 reads MNHEY; CDR2 reads SVGAGI. V gave up 6 bases and J gave up 2 bases, with 8 bases separating them. Libraries were prepared by immunoSEQ multiplex PCR; TCRdb keeps only in-frame clonotypes and omits some of them. Of tens of thousands of clones listed, about 91% are singletons. This receptor was taken from a female donor with multiple sclerosis, enrolled in a pregnancy study. The rearrangement links TRBV6-5 to TRBJ1-6, with D tentatively TRBD1 (5 bases). The specimen was CD4+ T cells from peripheral blood mononuclear cells, collected after pregnancy. The CDR3 is CASRKTAYNSPLHF. The CDR3 DNA is TGTGCCAGCAGGAAGACAGCCTATAATTCACCCCTCCACTTT.